Given below is one T cell receptor (beta chain) in context. What it binds is not known. This sample is part of a study of cytomegalovirus exposure and HLA in healthy donors. The length of the CDR3 is 14 residues. CDR1 is SEHNR, CDR2 FQNEAQ, per germline (reference sequence). With 4 bases clipped from V and 10 bases from J, the junction kept 6 bases outside the gene matches. Regarding the study as a whole: Listed as cytomegalovirus-associated were 164 TCR beta chains. A few chains tied to CMV proved CMV antigen-specific in vitro.

Only in-frame clones appear in the TCRdb table, and some are missing; sequencing was by immunoSEQ multiplex PCR. In the table there are 150,000 to 180,000 clones, 70% to 90% of which are singletons. The sequence came from a human donor in good health. The sequencing input was PBMCs. V gene TRBV7-9 combines with J gene TRBJ2-1; 11 bases map to TRBD1. CDR3 bases: TGTGCCAGCAGCTCCGGGACAGGGGGTTTGGAGCAGTTCTTC. Amino acid sequence: CASSSGTGGLEQFF.